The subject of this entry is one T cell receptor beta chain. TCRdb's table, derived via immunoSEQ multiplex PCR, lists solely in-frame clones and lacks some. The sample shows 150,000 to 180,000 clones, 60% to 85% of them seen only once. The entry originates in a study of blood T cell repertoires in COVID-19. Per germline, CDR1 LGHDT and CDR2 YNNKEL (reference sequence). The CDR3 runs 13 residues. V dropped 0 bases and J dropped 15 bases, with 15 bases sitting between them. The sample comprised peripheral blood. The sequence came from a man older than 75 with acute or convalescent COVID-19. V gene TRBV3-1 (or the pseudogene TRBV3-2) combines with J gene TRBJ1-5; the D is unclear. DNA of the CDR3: TGTGCCAGCAGCCAAGAGAACCGGGAACATTTGCATTTT. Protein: CASSQENREHLHF.